A selection of T cell receptor beta chains follows, all from one sample in a study of blood T cell repertoires in COVID-19. Measured with immunoSEQ multiplex PCR; TCRdb has only the in-frame clones, and not every one. The sample shows about 130,000 clones, around 78% of them seen only once. The sample consisted of peripheral blood. Receptors originate from a human donor in a cohort sampled during active COVID-19. Each CDR3 is given with its conserved first and last residue. D genes are given only for firm matches. Some rows have no size entry. The others give once, few or many, or a class for an expanded clone.

v_gene	abundance	j_gene	d_gene	len	CDR3aa	CDR3nt
TRBV29-1	once	TRBJ1-3	-	14	CSGRGTPEGNTIYF	TGCAGCGGAAGGGGGACACCTGAAGGAAACACCATATATTTT
TRBV5-8	-	TRBJ1-4	-	15	CASSNRLGPGEKLFF	TGTGCCAGCAGCAACCGGCTGGGGCCGGGTGAAAAACTGTTTTTT
TRBV25-1	-	TRBJ1-1	TRBD1	14	CASSGDRMRTEAFF	TGTGCCAGCAGTGGGGACAGGATGAGGACTGAAGCTTTCTTT
TRBV5-1	-	TRBJ2-5	-	15	CASSLLGGIQETQYF	TGCGCCAGCAGCCTTCTGGGGGGTATCCAAGAGACCCAGTACTTC
TRBV7-9	-	TRBJ2-7	TRBD1	15	CASSFGTASSYEQYF	TGTGCCAGCAGCTTTGGGACAGCAAGCTCCTACGAGCAGTACTTC
TRBV19	-	TRBJ1-1	-	15	CASSHRSGGNTEAFF	TGTGCCAGTAGTCACCGGTCGGGGGGGAACACTGAAGCTTTCTTT
TRBV7-2	once	TRBJ2-3	TRBD1	16	CASSLARGPSTDTQYF	TGTGCCAGCAGCTTAGCCAGGGGGCCTAGCACAGATACGCAGTATTTT
TRBV3-1/TRBV3-2	-	TRBJ2-3	-	15	CASSLPNTHTDTQYF	TGTGCCAGCAGCCTTCCCAACACCCACACAGATACGCAGTATTTT
TRBV5-6	-	TRBJ1-2	TRBD1	15	CASSPAGGSLYGYTF	TGTGCCAGCAGTCCGGCAGGGGGCAGTCTCTATGGCTACACCTTC
TRBV7-2	-	TRBJ1-5	-	15	CASSLGGPNNQPQHF	TGTGCCAGCAGCTTAGGAGGCCCAAACAATCAGCCCCAGCATTTT
TRBV10-3	-	TRBJ2-3	-	15	CAISDPSASTDTQYF	TGTGCCATCAGCGACCCTAGCGCTAGCACAGATACGCAGTATTTT
TRBV10-3	-	TRBJ1-3	-	13	CAIRANSGNTIYF	TGTGCCATCAGAGCTAACTCTGGAAACACCATATATTTT
TRBV2	-	TRBJ1-1	-	12	CACWAGLTEAFF	TGTGCTTGCTGGGCAGGGCTCACTGAAGCTTTCTTT
TRBV9	-	TRBJ2-7	TRBD1	16	CASSVGTRDSDYEQYF	TGTGCCAGCAGCGTAGGGACCCGGGACAGCGACTACGAGCAGTACTTC
TRBV7-9	-	TRBJ2-5	-	13	CASTVQGWQTQYF	TGTGCCAGCACCGTACAGGGATGGCAGACCCAGTACTTC
TRBV28	-	TRBJ1-2	TRBD1	13	CASSDPTGEGYTF	TGTGCCAGCAGTGATCCGACAGGGGAGGGCTACACCTTC